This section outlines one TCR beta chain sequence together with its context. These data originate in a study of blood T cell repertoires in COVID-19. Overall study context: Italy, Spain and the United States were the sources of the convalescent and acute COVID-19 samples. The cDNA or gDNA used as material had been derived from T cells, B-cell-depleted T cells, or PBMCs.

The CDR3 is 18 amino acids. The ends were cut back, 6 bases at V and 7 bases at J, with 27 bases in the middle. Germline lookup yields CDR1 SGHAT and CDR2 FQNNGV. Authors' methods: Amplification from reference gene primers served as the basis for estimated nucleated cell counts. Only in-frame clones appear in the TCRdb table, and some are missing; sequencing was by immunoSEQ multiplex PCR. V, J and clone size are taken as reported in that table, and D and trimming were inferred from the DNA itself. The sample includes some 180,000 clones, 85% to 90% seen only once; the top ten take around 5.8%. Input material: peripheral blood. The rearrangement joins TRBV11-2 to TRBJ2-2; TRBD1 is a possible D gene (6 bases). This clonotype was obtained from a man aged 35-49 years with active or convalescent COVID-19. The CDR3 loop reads CASSPNWGGQRGRGELFF. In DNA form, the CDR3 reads TGTGCCAGCAGTCCAAATTGGGGCGGACAGAGAGGTCGCGGGGAGCTGTTTTTT.